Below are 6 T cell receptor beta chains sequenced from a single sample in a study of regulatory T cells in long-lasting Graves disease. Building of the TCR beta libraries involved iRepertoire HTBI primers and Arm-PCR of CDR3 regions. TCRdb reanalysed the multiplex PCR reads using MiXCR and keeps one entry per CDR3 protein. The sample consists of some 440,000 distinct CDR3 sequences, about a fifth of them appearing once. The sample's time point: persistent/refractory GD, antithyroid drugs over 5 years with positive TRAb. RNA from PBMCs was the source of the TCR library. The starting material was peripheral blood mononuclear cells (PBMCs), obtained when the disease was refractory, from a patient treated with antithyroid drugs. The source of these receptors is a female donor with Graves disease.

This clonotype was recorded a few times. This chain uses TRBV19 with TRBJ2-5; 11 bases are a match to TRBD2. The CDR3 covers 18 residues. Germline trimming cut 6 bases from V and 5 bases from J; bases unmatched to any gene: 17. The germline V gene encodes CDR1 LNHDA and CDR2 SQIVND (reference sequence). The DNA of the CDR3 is TGTGCCAGTAGCCCCGACCCGCCGGGACTAGCGGTTGGGGAGACCCAGTACTTC. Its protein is CASSPDPPGLAVGETQYF.

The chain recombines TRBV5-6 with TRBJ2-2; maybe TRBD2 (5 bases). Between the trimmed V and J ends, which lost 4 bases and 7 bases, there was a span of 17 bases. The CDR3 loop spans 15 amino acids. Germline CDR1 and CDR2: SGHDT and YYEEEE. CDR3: CASSPPGFRDGELFF. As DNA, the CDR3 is TGTGCCAGCAGCCCCCCGGGGTTCCGGGACGGGGAGCTGTTTTTT. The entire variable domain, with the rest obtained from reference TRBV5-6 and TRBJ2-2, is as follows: DAGVTQSPTHLIKTRGQQVTLRCSPKSGHDTVSWYQQALGQGPQFIFQYYEEEERQRGNFPDRFSGHQFPNYSSELNVNALLLGDSALYLCASSPPGFRDGELFFGEGSRLTVL.

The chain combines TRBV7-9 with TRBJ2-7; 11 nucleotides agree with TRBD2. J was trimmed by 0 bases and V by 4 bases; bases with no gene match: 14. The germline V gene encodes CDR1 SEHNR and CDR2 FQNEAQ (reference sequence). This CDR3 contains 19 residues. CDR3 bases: TGTGCCAGCAGCTCGTCGACTAGCGGGGCGAGACAAAGCTCCTACGAGCAGTACTTC. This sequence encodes CASSSSTSGARQSSYEQYF. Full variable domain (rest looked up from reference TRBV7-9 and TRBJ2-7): DTGVSQNPRHKITKRGQNVTFRCDPISEHNRLYWYRQTLGQGPEFLTYFQNEAQLEKSRLLSDRFSAERPKGSFSTLEIQRTEQGDSAMYLCASSSSTSGARQSSYEQYFGPGTRLTVT.

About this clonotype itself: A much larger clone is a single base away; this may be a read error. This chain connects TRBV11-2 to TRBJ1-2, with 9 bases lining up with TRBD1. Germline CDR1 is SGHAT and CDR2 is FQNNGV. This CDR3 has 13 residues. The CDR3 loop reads CVSTDGTGYGYTF. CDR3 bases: TGTGTCAGCACCGACGGGACAGGGTATGGCTACACCTTC.

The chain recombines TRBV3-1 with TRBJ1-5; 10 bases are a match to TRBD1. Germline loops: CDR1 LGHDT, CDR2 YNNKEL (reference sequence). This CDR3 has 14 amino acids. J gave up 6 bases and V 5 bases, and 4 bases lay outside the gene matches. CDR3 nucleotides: TGTGCCAGCAGCAACGACAGGGGGCTTCAGCCCCAGCATTTT. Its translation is CASSNDRGLQPQHF.

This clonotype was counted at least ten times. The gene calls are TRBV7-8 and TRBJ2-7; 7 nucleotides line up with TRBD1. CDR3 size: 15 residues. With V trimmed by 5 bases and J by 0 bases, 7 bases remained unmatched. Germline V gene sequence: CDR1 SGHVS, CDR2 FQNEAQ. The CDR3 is CASSIRDRLSYEQYF. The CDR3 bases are TGTGCCAGCAGCATAAGGGACAGACTCTCCTACGAGCAGTACTTC.